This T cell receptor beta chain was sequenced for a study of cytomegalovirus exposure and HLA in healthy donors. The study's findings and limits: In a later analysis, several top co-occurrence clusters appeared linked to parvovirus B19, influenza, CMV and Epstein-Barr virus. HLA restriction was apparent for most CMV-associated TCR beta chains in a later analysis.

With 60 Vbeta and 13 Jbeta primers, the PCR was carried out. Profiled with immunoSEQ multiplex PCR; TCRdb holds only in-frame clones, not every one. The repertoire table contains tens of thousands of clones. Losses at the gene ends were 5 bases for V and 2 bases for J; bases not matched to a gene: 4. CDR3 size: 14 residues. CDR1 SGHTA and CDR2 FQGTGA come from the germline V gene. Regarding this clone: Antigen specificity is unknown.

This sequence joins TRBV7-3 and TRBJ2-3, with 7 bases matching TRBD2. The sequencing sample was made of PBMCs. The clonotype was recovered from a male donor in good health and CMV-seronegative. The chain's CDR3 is CASSATSDTDTQYF. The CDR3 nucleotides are TGTGCCAGCAGCGCCACTAGCGACACAGATACGCAGTATTTT. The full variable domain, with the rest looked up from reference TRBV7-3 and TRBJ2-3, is GAGVSQTPSNKVTEKGKYVELRCDPISGHTALYWYRQSLGQGPEFLIYFQGTGAADDSGLPNDRFFAVRPEGSVSTLKIQRTERGDSAVYLCASSATSDTDTQYFGPGTRLTVL.